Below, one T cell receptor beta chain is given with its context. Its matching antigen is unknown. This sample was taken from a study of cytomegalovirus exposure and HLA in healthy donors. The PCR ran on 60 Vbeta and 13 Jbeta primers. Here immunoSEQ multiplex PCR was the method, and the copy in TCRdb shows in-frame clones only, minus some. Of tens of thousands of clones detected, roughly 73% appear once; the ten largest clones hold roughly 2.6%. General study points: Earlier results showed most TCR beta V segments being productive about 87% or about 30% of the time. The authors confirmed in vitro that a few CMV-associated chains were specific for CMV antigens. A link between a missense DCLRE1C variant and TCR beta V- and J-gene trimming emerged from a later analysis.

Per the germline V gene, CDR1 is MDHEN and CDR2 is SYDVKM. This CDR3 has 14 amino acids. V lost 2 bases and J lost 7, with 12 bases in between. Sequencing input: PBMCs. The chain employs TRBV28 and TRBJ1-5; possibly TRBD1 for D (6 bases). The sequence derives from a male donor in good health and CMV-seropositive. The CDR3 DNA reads TGTGCCAGCAGTTTAAAAAAGGGGGGGCAGCCCCAGCATTTT. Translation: CASSLKKGGQPQHF.